This T cell receptor beta chain was observed in a study of blood T cell repertoires in COVID-19. Across the study: The study drew acute and convalescent COVID-19 samples from the United States, Italy and Spain. T cells, B-cell-depleted T cells, or PBMCs supplied cDNA or gDNA.

Original analysis: Nucleated cell number was recorded as an estimate derived from reference gene primer amplification. Clones were read by immunoSEQ multiplex PCR, and TCRdb kept only the in-frame ones, dropping some. Clone size and V and J calls were adopted from that table, with D and trimming inferred from the DNA. The profile covers more than 65,000 clones, with more than 75% appearing a single time and over 7% taken by the ten largest. This receptor was taken from a human donor in a cohort sampled during active COVID-19. The material sequenced was peripheral blood.

CDR3 bases: TGTGCCAGCAGCGTAGCTGATGAGCAGTTCTTC. Residues: CASSVADEQFF. The chain employs TRBV9 and TRBJ2-1, with D unclear. The CDR3 is 11 amino acids. Trimming took off 0 bases at V and 8 bases at J, with 3 bases between the two ends. In germline, CDR1 is SGDLS, CDR2 YYNGEE.